The source of this TCR beta chain is a study of blood T cell repertoires in COVID-19. Study overall: Acute and convalescent COVID-19 samples came from the United States, Italy and Spain. From T cells, B-cell-depleted T cells, or PBMCs came the material, which was cDNA or gDNA.

Seattle cases were enrolled at active infection and followed longitudinally. Per the study methods: Nucleated cell counts were estimated from reference gene primer amplification. Clones were read by immunoSEQ multiplex PCR, and TCRdb kept only the in-frame ones, dropping some. That table supplies the V and J calls and clone size; D and trimming were determined from the DNA. The table has about 110,000 clones, about three quarters seen once. Germline CDR1 is MNHEY and CDR2 is SMNVEV (reference sequence). The CDR3 is made up of 13 amino acids. The germline V and J ends were trimmed by 1 base and 3 bases, with 4 bases remaining between them.

J is TRBJ1-5 and V is TRBV27; D not resolved. The clonotype comes from a man older than 75 with COVID-19, enrolled during active disease. The sequencing input was peripheral blood. In nucleotides, the CDR3 is TGTGCCAGCAGTTTATATTACAATCAGCCCCAGCATTTT. Residues: CASSLYYNQPQHF.